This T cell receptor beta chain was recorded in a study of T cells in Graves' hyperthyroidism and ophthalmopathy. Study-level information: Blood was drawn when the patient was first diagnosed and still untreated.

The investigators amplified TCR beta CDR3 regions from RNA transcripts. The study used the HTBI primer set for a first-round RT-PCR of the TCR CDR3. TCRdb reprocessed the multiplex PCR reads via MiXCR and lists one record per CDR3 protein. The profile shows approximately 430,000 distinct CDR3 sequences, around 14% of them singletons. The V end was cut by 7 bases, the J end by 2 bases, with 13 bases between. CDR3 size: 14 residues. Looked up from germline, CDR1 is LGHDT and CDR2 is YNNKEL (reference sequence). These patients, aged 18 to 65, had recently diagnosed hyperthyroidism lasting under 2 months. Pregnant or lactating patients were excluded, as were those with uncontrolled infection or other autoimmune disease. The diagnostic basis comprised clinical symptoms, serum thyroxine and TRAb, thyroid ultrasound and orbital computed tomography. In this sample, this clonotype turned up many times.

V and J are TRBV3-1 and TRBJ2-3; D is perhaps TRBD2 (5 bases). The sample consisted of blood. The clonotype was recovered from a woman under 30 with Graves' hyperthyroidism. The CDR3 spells CASTRGLSTDTQYF. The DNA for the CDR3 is TGTGCCAGCACCCGGGGTCTCTCCACAGATACGCAGTATTTT.